This entry lists 4 T cell receptor beta chains sequenced from one sample in a study of blood T cell repertoires in COVID-19. Generated by immunoSEQ multiplex PCR, the TCRdb table keeps only in-frame clones and is missing some. The sample has about 99,000 clones, 88% seen once. The sample taken for sequencing was peripheral blood. These receptor sequences come from a middle-aged man with COVID-19, enrolled during active disease.

The chain recombines TRBV28 with TRBJ2-1; TRBD2 aligns across 9 bases. The CDR3 length is 18 residues. With 3 bases clipped from V and 2 bases from J, the junction kept 11 bases outside the gene matches. Germline CDR1 MDHEN, CDR2 SYDVKM. The DNA for the CDR3 is TGTGCCAGCAGTTTGTTACCGGGTCTAGCGGGGCCCTACAATGAGCAGTTCTTC. This gives the protein CASSLLPGLAGPYNEQFF.

This sequence joins TRBV9 and TRBJ2-1; 8 bases align to TRBD1. The germline CDR1 and CDR2 sequences are SGDLS and YYNGEE. Trimming removed 0 bases from V and 7 bases from J; junction bases left unmatched: 3. The CDR3 sequence is 14 residues long. CDR3 coding DNA: TGTGCCAGCAGCGTAGCGTGGACAGGGAATGAGCAGTTCTTC. Protein product: CASSVAWTGNEQFF. The full variable domain, in which reference TRBV9 and TRBJ2-1 provide the parts outside the CDR3, is DSGVTQTPKHLITATGQRVTLRCSPRSGDLSVYWYQQSLDQGLQFLIQYYNGEERAKGNILERFSAQQFPDLHSELNLSSLELGDSALYFCASSVAWTGNEQFFGPGTRLTVL.

The chain has TRBV2 and TRBJ2-7, with a weak D call TRBD2 (6 bases). The V and J ends lost 2 bases and 6 bases respectively, with 17 bases between them. The CDR3 spans 15 residues. Germline CDR1 reads SNHLY; CDR2 reads FYNNEI. The CDR3 region is CASSERFREVSEQYF. DNA of the CDR3: TGTGCCAGCAGTGAACGGTTCAGGGAGGTTTCCGAGCAGTACTTC.

This chain joins TRBV6-4 and TRBJ1-2, with 11 positions matching TRBD1. The germline V gene has CDR1 MRHNA and CDR2 SNTAGT. Trimming took 6 bases from V and 4 from J; bases not matched to a gene: 4. The CDR3 covers 14 residues. CDR3 protein: CASRSGQGAYGYTF. The CDR3 DNA reads TGTGCCAGCAGATCTGGACAGGGGGCCTATGGCTACACCTTC.